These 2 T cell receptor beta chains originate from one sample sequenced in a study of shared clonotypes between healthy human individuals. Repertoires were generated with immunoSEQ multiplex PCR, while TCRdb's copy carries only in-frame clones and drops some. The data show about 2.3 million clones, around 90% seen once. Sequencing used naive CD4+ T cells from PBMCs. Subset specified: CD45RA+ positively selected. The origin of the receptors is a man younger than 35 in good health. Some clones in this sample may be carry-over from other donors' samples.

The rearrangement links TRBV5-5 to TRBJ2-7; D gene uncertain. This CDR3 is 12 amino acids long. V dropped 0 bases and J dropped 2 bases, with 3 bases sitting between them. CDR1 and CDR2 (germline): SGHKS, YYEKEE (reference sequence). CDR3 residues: CASSLGTYEQYF. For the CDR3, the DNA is TGTGCCAGCAGCTTGGGGACCTACGAGCAGTACTTC. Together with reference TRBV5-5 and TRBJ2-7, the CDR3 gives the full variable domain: DAGVTQSPTHLIKTRGQQVTLRCSPISGHKSVSWYQQVLGQGPQFIFQYYEKEERGRGNFPDRFSARQFPNYSSELNVNALLLGDSALYLCASSLGTYEQYFGPGTRLTVT.

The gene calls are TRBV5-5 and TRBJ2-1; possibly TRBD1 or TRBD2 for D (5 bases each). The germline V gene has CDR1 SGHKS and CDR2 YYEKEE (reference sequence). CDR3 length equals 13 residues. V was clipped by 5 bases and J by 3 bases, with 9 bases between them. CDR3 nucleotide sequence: TGTGCCAGCAGTCGGGACCGCTACAATGAGCAGTTCTTC. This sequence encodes CASSRDRYNEQFF.